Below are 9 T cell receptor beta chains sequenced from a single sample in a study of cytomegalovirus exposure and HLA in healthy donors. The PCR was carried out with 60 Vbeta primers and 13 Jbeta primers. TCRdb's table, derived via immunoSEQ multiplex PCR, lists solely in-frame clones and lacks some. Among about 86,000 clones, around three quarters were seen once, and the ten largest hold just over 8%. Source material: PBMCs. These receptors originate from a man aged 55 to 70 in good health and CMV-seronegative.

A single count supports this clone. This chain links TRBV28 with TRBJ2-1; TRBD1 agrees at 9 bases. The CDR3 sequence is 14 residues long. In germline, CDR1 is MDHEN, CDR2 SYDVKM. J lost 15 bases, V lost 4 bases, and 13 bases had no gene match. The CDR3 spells CASSSGPGQGRWFF. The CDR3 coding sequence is TGTGCCAGCAGTTCAGGTCCGGGACAGGGTCGTTGGTTCTTC. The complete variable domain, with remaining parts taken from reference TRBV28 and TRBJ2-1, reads DVKVTQSSRYLVKRTGEKVFLECVQDMDHENMFWYRQDPGLGLRLIYFSYDVKMKEKGDIPEGYSVSREKKERFSLILESASTNQTSMYLCASSSGPGQGRWFFGPGTRLTVL.

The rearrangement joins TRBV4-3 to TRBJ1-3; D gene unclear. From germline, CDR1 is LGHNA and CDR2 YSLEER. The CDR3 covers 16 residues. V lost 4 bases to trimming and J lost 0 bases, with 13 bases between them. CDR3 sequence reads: CASSRAHGNSGNTIYF. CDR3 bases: TGCGCCAGCAGCCGCGCCCACGGGAACTCTGGAAACACCATATATTTT.

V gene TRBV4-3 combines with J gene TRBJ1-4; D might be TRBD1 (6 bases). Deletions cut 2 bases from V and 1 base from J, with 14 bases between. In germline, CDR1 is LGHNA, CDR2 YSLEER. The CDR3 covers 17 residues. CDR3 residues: CASSQMVGGLTNEKLFF. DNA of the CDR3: TGCGCCAGCAGCCAAATGGTTGGGGGCTTAACTAATGAAAAACTGTTTTTT.

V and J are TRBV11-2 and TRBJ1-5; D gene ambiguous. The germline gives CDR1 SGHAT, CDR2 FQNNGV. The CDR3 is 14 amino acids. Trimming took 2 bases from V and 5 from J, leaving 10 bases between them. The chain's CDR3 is CASSLRGRDQPQHF. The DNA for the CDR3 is TGTGCCAGCAGCTTACGAGGGAGGGATCAGCCCCAGCATTTT.

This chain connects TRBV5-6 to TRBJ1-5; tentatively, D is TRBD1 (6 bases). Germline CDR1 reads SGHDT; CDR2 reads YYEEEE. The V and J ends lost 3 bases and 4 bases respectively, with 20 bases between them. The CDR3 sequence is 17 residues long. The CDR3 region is CASSSGPQGNSNQPQHF. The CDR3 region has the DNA TGTGCCAGCAGCTCGGGCCCACAGGGAAATAGTAATCAGCCCCAGCATTTT.

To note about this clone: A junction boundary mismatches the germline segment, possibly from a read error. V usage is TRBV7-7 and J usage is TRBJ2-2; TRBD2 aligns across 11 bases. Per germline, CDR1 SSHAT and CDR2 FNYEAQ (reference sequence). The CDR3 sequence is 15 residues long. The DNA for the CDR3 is TGTGCTAGCAGCCAAGGACTAGCGGGTACCGGGGAGCTGTTTTTT. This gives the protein CASSQGLAGTGELFF.

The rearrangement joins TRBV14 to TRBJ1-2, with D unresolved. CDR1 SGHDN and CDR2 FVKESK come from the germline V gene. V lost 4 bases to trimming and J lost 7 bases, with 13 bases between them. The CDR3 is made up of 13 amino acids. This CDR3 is CASSPYAASGYTF. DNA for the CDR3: TGTGCCAGCAGCCCATATGCGGCAAGTGGCTACACCTTC. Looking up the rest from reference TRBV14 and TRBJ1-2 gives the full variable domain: EAGVTQFPSHSVIEKGQTVTLRCDPISGHDNLYWYRRVMGKEIKFLLHFVKESKQDESGMPNNRFLAERTGGTYSTLKVQPAELEDSGVYFCASSPYAASGYTFGSGTRLTVV.

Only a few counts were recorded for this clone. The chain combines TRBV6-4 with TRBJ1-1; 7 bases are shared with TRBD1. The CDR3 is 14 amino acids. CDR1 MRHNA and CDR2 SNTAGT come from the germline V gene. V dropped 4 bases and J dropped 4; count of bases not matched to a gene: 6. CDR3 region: CASSVDREGTEAFF. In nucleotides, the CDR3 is TGTGCCAGCAGTGTTGACAGGGAAGGCACTGAAGCTTTCTTT.

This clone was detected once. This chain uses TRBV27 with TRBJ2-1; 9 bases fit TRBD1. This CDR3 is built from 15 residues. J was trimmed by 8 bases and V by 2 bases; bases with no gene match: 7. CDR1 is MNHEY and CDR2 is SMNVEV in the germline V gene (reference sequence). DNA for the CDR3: TGTGCCAGCAGTTTAGGGACAGGGTATGGAGATGAGCAGTTCTTC. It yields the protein CASSLGTGYGDEQFF.